The subject of this entry is one TCR beta chain. What it binds is not known. The sample belongs to a study of T cell clonotyping in hematopoietic cell transplantation. As for the study in general: Cytoreduction preceded collection of pretransplant recipient samples.

Overall study findings and caveats: At the given depth, recipient repertoires were over 95% de novo clonotypes. Higher Inverse Simpson Index values in graft donor and pretransplant recipient predicted broader posttransplant TCR diversity.

Regarding time point: recipient sample about 28 days before transplant, after cytoreduction. Recipients were bled about 28 days pretransplant and at posttransplant days 30, 100, 180. The data were produced by immunoSEQ multiplex PCR, yet TCRdb's version contains in-frame clones alone and is incomplete. Of more than 70,000 clones detected, 90% to 96% appear once; the ten largest clones hold approximately 1.8%. This specimen consisted of peripheral blood mononuclear cells, obtained before stem cell transplant. The sequence was collected from a woman aged 50 to 60 with acute myeloid leukemia. Some clones in this sample may be carry-over from other donors' samples.

CDR3 amino acids: CASSDGQADYEQYF. CDR3 DNA: TGTGCCAGCAGTGATGGGCAGGCGGACTACGAGCAGTACTTC. The chain joins TRBV2 to TRBJ2-7; D unresolved. From germline, CDR1 is SNHLY and CDR2 FYNNEI. The CDR3 spans 14 residues. V was pared by 3 bases and J by 3 bases, with 12 bases between.